The 27 T cell receptor beta chains listed next were all sequenced from one sample in a study of T-cell reconstitution after alpha-beta-depleted transplantation in children. The library targeted TCRbeta and was prepared with unique molecular identifiers. TCRdb independently ran MiXCR on the PCR reads; one entry per CDR3 protein. This sample has roughly 420,000 distinct CDR3 sequences; around 16% occur once, and the top ten carry about 32%. The sample in question was PBMCs, mostly from graft donor cells, obtained 360 days after TCRalphabeta/CD19-depleted stem cell transplant. The receptors shown here come from a boy younger than two who had a stem cell transplant for Wiskott-Aldrich syndrome, so the T cells may come from the graft donor.

This clonotype was counted only a few times. V is TRBV10-3 and J is TRBJ2-5; 10 bases align to TRBD2. Germline trimming cut 3 bases from V and 5 bases from J; bases unmatched to any gene: 9. The germline V gene has CDR1 ENHRY and CDR2 SYGVKD. The CDR3 is 16 amino acids. CDR3 region: CAISDPSGRAGETQYF. For the CDR3, the DNA is TGTGCCATCAGTGACCCAAGCGGGAGGGCCGGGGAGACCCAGTACTTC.

The V call is TRBV5-1, the J call TRBJ2-7; perhaps TRBD2 as D (6 bases). CDR1 and CDR2 from the germline V gene are SGHRS and YFSETQ. The CDR3 has 14 amino acids. Trimming stripped 4 bases from V and 6 bases from J, with 17 bases between. CDR3 sequence (DNA): TGCGCCAGCAGCGGTCCGGGAATGGGGGGCGAGCAGTACTTC. Its protein product is CASSGPGMGGEQYF. The full variable domain, its missing parts supplied by reference TRBV5-1 and TRBJ2-7, is KAGVTQTPRYLIKTRGQQVTLSCSPISGHRSVSWYQQTPGQGLQFLFEYFSETQRNKGNFPGRFSGRQFSNSRSEMNVSTLELGDSALYLCASSGPGMGGEQYFGPGTRLTVT.

The gene calls are TRBV12-3 or TRBV12-4 and TRBJ2-7; D may correspond to TRBD1 or TRBD2 (5 bases each). The CDR3 sequence is 13 residues long. The ends were cut back, 7 bases at V and 2 bases at J, with 12 bases in the middle. The CDR3 region has the DNA TGTGCCAGCACCCAGGGCGGGCCCTACGAGCAGTACTTC. Translating it yields CASTQGGPYEQYF.

This chain connects TRBV29-1 to TRBJ2-3; 11 bases are shared with TRBD2. J gave up 6 bases and V 8 bases, and 10 bases lay outside the gene matches. Germline V CDR1 and CDR2: SQVTM, ANQGSEA. The CDR3 runs to 14 residues. CDR3 in amino acids: CSIRLAGTSDTQYF. DNA for the CDR3: TGCAGCATCAGACTAGCGGGAACGTCGGATACGCAGTATTTT.

This clonotype appeared a few times. V usage is TRBV7-9 and J usage is TRBJ2-6; D may match TRBD1 or TRBD2 (5 bases each). The CDR3 length is 16 residues. Germline values: CDR1 SEHNR, CDR2 FQNEAQ (reference sequence). Trimming removed 5 bases at V and 2 bases at J, with 13 bases between. CDR3 sequence (DNA): TGTGCCAGCAGCACCCGGGAAGGGGCTGGGGCCAACGTCCTGACTTTC. This gives the protein CASSTREGAGANVLTF.

Here the CDR3 reads CATSDGLAGEVETQYF. CDR3 in DNA: TGTGCCACCAGCGACGGACTAGCGGGAGAGGTGGAGACCCAGTACTTC. V and J are TRBV15 and TRBJ2-5; 13 positions agree with TRBD2. The CDR3 contains 16 residues. Germline CDR1 LNHNV, CDR2 YYDKDF (reference sequence). Losses at the gene ends were 5 bases for V and 5 bases for J; bases not matched to a gene: 8. The variable domain in full, with the rest retrieved from reference TRBV15 and TRBJ2-5, is DAMVIQNPRYQVTQFGKPVTLSCSQTLNHNVMYWYQQKSSQAPKLLFHYYDKDFNNEADTPDNFQSRRPNTSFCFLDIRSPGLGDTAMYLCATSDGLAGEVETQYFGPGTRLLVL.

This clonotype was detected a few times. J is TRBJ2-4 and V is TRBV10-3; D gene ambiguous. V shed 3 bases and J shed 3 bases, with 18 bases lying between them. The CDR3 sequence is 17 residues long. The germline V gene has CDR1 ENHRY and CDR2 SYGVKD. CDR3 DNA: TGTGCCATCAGTGAACGTCAGGTTGGGTTCAACAAAAACATTCAGTACTTC. Its protein product is CAISERQVGFNKNIQYF.

The chain recombines TRBV7-9 with TRBJ2-4; a possible D gene is TRBD1 (5 bases). V lost 5 bases, J lost 8 bases, and 16 bases lay in between. This CDR3 has 14 residues. Per the germline V gene, CDR1 is SEHNR and CDR2 is FQNEAQ (reference sequence). CDR3 in DNA: TGTGCCAGCAGCCCAGGACACAAAGGCGACATTCAGTACTTC. This gives the protein CASSPGHKGDIQYF. Together with reference TRBV7-9 and TRBJ2-4, the CDR3 gives the full variable domain: DTGVSQNPRHKITKRGQNVTFRCDPISEHNRLYWYRQTLGQGPEFLTYFQNEAQLEKSRLLSDRFSAERPKGSFSTLEIQRTEQGDSAMYLCASSPGHKGDIQYFGAGTRLSVL.

The chain joins TRBV20-1 to TRBJ1-5; D may be TRBD1 (5 bases). The germline CDR1 and CDR2 sequences are DFQATT and SNEGSKA (reference sequence). The CDR3 length is 13 residues. V lost 0 bases to trimming and J lost 7 bases, with 10 bases between them. The CDR3 DNA reads as TGCAGTGCTAGAGAACGGGAGGGGCAGCCCCAGCATTTT. This translates into CSAREREGQPQHF.

This clonotype has only a few counts. This chain uses TRBV18 with TRBJ1-6; D perhaps matches TRBD1 (5 bases). Trimming cost V 5 bases and J 13 bases, with 21 bases left between them. Germline CDR1 is KGHSH and CDR2 is LQKENI. The CDR3 runs to 15 residues. CDR3: CASSAVRDGLTPLHF. The DNA of the CDR3 is TGTGCCAGCTCAGCCGTCCGGGACGGACTGACTCCCCTCCACTTT.

The chain is built from TRBV5-1 and TRBJ2-3; the D is unclear. Germline values: CDR1 SGHRS, CDR2 YFSETQ. CDR3 size: 15 residues. V was pared by 0 bases and J by 1 base, with 9 bases between. CDR3 nucleotide sequence: TGCGCCAGCAGCTTGGTAGGGATCGGCACAGATACGCAGTATTTT. Its translation: CASSLVGIGTDTQYF.

The CDR3 loop reads CAIGGLRDNEQFF. CDR3 coding DNA: TGTGCCATCGGGGGTCTAAGGGACAATGAGCAGTTCTTC. The rearrangement links TRBV10-3 to TRBJ2-1; possibly TRBD1 or TRBD2 for D (5 bases each). Trimming took 8 bases from V and 5 from J, leaving 13 bases between them. The CDR3 has 13 residues. From germline, CDR1 is ENHRY and CDR2 SYGVKD.

The J gene is TRBJ2-7, the V gene TRBV6-2 or TRBV6-3, with D possibly matching TRBD2 (6 bases). CDR1 is MNHEY, CDR2 SVGEGT, per germline. This CDR3 has 14 residues. The V gene lost 7 bases and the J gene lost 5 bases, with 18 bases spanning the gap. The DNA for the CDR3 is TGTGCCAGCAATCCCGGGAGACGGGGCCACGAGCAGTACTTC. This encodes CASNPGRRGHEQYF.

This clonotype was detected a few times. The rearrangement links TRBV15 to TRBJ2-1, with 11 bases fitting TRBD2. The germline gives CDR1 LNHNV, CDR2 YYDKDF (reference sequence). The junction had 1 base not matched to a gene; V was cut back by 3 bases and J by 9 bases. The CDR3 spans 13 residues. The CDR3 DNA reads TGTGCCACCAGCAGGGGACTAGCGGTTGAGCAGTTCTTC. Its translation: CATSRGLAVEQFF. The entire variable domain, with the rest obtained from reference TRBV15 and TRBJ2-1, is as follows: DAMVIQNPRYQVTQFGKPVTLSCSQTLNHNVMYWYQQKSSQAPKLLFHYYDKDFNNEADTPDNFQSRRPNTSFCFLDIRSPGLGDTAMYLCATSRGLAVEQFFGPGTRLTVL.

The rearrangement joins TRBV7-9 to TRBJ1-4; a possible D gene is TRBD1 (5 bases). This CDR3 comprises 15 residues. V lost 6 bases and J 7 bases, leaving 18 bases between the germline ends. Germline lookup yields CDR1 SEHNR and CDR2 FQNEAQ (reference sequence). The CDR3 is CASRSRGTDGEKLFF. CDR3 DNA: TGTGCCAGCAGGTCACGGGGGACCGACGGTGAAAAACTGTTTTTT.

This rearrangement joins TRBV4-2 to TRBJ2-1; 9 bases map to TRBD2. Unmatched junction bases numbered 5, after V lost 0 bases and J lost 2 bases. Germline CDR1 reads LGHNA; CDR2 reads YNFKEQ. The CDR3 is 17 amino acids. CDR3 loop: CASSQDLRTSAYNEQFF. The CDR3, as DNA: TGTGCCAGCAGCCAAGATCTCCGGACTAGCGCCTACAATGAGCAGTTCTTC.

The rearrangement links TRBV6-1 to TRBJ2-7; 11 bases line up with TRBD1. The CDR3 has 19 residues. Trimming at V came to 5 bases and at J to 0 bases, leaving 15 bases not matched to a gene. The germline gives CDR1 MNHNS, CDR2 SASEGT. For the CDR3, the DNA is TGTGCCAGCAGTCAACCATGGACAGGGGGCGCGGCAGGCTCCTACGAGCAGTACTTC. Encoded protein: CASSQPWTGGAAGSYEQYF.

The chain has TRBV7-9 and TRBJ2-7; D not certain. The V gene lost 1 base and the J gene lost 6 bases, with 13 bases spanning the gap. Germline CDR1 is SEHNR and CDR2 is FQNEAQ (reference sequence). This CDR3 contains 14 residues. CDR3 DNA sequence: TGTGCCAGCAGCTTAGGTCCAAGCGCAGGCGAGCAGTACTTC. Translation gives CASSLGPSAGEQYF.

The chain joins TRBV6-1 to TRBJ1-2, with 9 bases matching TRBD1. With V trimmed by 6 bases and J by 0 bases, 5 bases remained unmatched. Germline values: CDR1 MNHNS, CDR2 SASEGT. CDR3 size: 15 residues. The CDR3, as DNA: TGTGCCAGCAGATCGACAGGGGGAGCTAACTATGGCTACACCTTC. This encodes CASRSTGGANYGYTF.

The genes are TRBV3-1 and TRBJ2-3; 8 nucleotides align to TRBD1. Trimming cost V 4 bases and J 3 bases; bases outside gene matches: 12. The length of the CDR3 is 17 residues. Germline values: CDR1 LGHDT, CDR2 YNNKEL (reference sequence). CDR3 nucleotides: TGTGCCAGCAGCCCCCCATCCGGGACAGGCGTTACAGATACGCAGTATTTT. The encoded protein is CASSPPSGTGVTDTQYF.

This clonotype was counted between two and nine times. A read error may account for a junction end that differs from germline. CDR3 DNA: TGCAGCGTGACTGCCGGGACGGCCCTTGATTTT. Translation: CSVTAGTALDF. The chain links TRBV29-1 to TRBJ1-5; possible D gene TRBD1, 5 bases. Per germline, CDR1 SQVTM and CDR2 ANQGSEA. The CDR3 spans 11 residues.

This clonotype was found a few times. J is TRBJ2-5 and V is TRBV5-4; TRBD2 matches at 12 bases. The V gene end was trimmed by 9 bases and the J gene end by 5 bases; junction bases not matched to a gene: 2. The CDR3 contains 12 residues. CDR1 and CDR2 (germline): SGHNT, YYREEE (reference sequence). The CDR3 DNA reads as TGTGCCAAAGGGACTAGCGGGGAGACCCAGTACTTC. Translating it yields CAKGTSGETQYF.

A few counts support this clonotype. V and J are TRBV12-3 or TRBV12-4 and TRBJ2-1, with 9 bases identical to TRBD1. CDR3 length equals 15 residues. V lost 6 bases, J lost 2 bases, and 5 bases stayed unmatched. CDR3: CASRLGQGPYNEQFF. The DNA for the CDR3 is TGTGCCAGCAGACTGGGACAGGGTCCCTACAATGAGCAGTTCTTC.

This clonotype was seen once. The final CDR3 position lacks the conserved phenylalanine or tryptophan, pointing to a likely read error. The V gene is TRBV7-9, the J gene TRBJ2-3; D remains unclear. CDR1 is SEHNR, CDR2 FQNEAQ, per germline (reference sequence). V dropped 3 bases and J dropped 4 bases, with 5 bases sitting between them. The CDR3 covers 12 residues. CDR3 coding DNA: TGTGCCAGCAGCTTTAGACCAGATACGCAGTATTAT. This gives the protein CASSFRPDTQYY.

The rearrangement links TRBV4-1 to TRBJ1-4; D remains ambiguous. This CDR3 is 15 amino acids long. Between the trimmed V and J ends, which lost 0 bases and 4 bases, there was a span of 9 bases. The germline CDR1 and CDR2 sequences are MGHRA and YSYEKL. In nucleotides, the CDR3 is TGCGCCAGCAGCCAAGATAGCGTGCTTAATGAAAAACTGTTTTTT. This encodes CASSQDSVLNEKLFF.

This chain joins TRBV12-3 or TRBV12-4 and TRBJ2-7; unclear D gene. The ends were cut back, 2 bases at V and 2 bases at J, with 13 bases in the middle. The CDR3 covers 15 residues. DNA for the CDR3: TGTGCCAGCAGTTTATTTCCAGGACCGGCCTACGAGCAGTACTTC. The encoded protein is CASSLFPGPAYEQYF.

The chain uses TRBV5-1 and TRBJ1-6; D perhaps matches TRBD1 (6 bases). Deletions cut 3 bases from V and 9 bases from J, with 19 bases between. Germline lookup yields CDR1 SGHRS and CDR2 YFSETQ. There are 16 residues in the CDR3. Written as DNA, the CDR3 is TGCGCCAGCAGCTCGGCCCCACAGGGTCGGAGTTCACCCCTCCACTTT. The encoded protein is CASSSAPQGRSSPLHF. The full variable domain, completed using reference TRBV5-1 and TRBJ1-6, is KAGVTQTPRYLIKTRGQQVTLSCSPISGHRSVSWYQQTPGQGLQFLFEYFSETQRNKGNFPGRFSGRQFSNSRSEMNVSTLELGDSALYLCASSSAPQGRSSPLHFGNGTRLTVT.